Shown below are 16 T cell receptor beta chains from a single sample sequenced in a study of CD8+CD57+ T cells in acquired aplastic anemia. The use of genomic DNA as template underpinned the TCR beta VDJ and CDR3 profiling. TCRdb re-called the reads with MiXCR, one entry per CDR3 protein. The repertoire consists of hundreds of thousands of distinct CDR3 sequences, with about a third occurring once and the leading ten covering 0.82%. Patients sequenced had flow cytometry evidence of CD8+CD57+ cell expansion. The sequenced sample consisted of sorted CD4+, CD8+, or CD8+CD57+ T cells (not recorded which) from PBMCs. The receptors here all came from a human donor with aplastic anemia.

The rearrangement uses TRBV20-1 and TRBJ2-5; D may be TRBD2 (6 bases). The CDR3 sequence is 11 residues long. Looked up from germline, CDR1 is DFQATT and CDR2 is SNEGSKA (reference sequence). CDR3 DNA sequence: TGCAGCCCTGGGGGGTTGGAGACCCAGTACTTC. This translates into CSPGGLETQYF.

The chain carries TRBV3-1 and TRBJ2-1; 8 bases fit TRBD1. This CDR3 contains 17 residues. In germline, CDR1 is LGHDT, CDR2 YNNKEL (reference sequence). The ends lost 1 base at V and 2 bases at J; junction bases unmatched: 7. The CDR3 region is CASSQVVGQGAYNEQFF. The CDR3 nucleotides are TGTGCCAGCAGCCAAGTCGTAGGACAGGGAGCCTACAATGAGCAGTTCTTC.

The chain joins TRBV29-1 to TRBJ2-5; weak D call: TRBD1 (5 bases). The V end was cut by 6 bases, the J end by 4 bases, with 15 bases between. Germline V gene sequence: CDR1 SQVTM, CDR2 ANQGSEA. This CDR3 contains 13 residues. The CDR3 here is CSVVGDWAETQYF. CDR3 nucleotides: TGCAGCGTAGTAGGGGATTGGGCAGAGACCCAGTACTTC.

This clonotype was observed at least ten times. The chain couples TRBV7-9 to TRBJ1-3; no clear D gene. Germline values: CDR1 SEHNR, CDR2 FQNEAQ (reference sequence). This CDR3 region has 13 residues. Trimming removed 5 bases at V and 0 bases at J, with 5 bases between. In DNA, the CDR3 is TGTGCCAGCAGCCCATTCTCTGGAAACACCATATATTTT. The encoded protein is CASSPFSGNTIYF.

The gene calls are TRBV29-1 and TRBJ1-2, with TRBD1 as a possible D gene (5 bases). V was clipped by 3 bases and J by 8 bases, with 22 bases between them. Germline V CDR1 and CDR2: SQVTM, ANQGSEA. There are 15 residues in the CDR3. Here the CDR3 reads CSVEEGATHGGGYTF. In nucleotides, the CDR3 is TGCAGCGTTGAGGAAGGGGCTACTCATGGGGGGGGCTACACCTTC.

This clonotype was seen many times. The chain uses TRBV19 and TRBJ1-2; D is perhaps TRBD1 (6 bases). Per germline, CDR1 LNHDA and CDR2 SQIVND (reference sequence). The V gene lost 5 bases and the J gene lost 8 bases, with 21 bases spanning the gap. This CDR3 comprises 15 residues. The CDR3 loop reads CASSQPRTAALGYTF. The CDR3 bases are TGTGCCAGTAGTCAGCCCCGGACAGCTGCGCTAGGCTACACCTTC.

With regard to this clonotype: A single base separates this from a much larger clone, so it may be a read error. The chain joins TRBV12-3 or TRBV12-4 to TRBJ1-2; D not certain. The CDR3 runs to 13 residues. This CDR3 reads CARSFPGTYGYTF. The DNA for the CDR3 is TGTGCCAGGAGTTTCCCGGGAACTTATGGCTACACCTTC.

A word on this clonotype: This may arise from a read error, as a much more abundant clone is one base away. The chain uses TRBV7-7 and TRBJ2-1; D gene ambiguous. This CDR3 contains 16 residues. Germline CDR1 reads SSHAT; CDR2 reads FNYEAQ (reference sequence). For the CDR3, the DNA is TGTGCTAGCAGCTTAGAATCGAGGAAGCGCGCCTACGAGCAGTTCTTC. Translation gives CASSLESRKRAYEQFF.

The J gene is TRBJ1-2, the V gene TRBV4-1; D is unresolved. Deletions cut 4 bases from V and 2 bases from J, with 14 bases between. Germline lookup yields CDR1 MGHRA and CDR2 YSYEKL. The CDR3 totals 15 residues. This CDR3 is CASSPMPRGNYGYTF. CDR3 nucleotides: TGCGCCAGCAGCCCGATGCCGCGGGGAAACTATGGCTACACCTTC.

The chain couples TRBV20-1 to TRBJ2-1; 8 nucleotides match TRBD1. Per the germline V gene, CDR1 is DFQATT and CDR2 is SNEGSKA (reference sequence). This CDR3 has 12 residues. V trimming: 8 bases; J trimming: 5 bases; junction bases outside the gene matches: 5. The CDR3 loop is CSTSRGHNEQFF. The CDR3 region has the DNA TGCAGTACTTCCAGGGGGCACAATGAGCAGTTCTTC.

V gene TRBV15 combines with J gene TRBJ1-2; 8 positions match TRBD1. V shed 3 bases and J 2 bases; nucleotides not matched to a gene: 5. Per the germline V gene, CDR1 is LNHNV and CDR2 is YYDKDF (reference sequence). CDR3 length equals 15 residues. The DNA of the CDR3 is TGTGCCACCAGCAGTCCGGGACAGGCCAACTATGGCTACACCTTC. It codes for CATSSPGQANYGYTF. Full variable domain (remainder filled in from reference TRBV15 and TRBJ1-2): DAMVIQNPRYQVTQFGKPVTLSCSQTLNHNVMYWYQQKSSQAPKLLFHYYDKDFNNEADTPDNFQSRRPNTSFCFLDIRSPGLGDTAMYLCATSSPGQANYGYTFGSGTRLTVV.

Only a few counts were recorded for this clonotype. Here the CDR3 DNA reads TGTGCCAGTAGGGAACCGGACAGGGCCGGGAAACTGTTTTTT. As protein: CASREPDRAGKLFF. The chain links TRBV19 to TRBJ1-4; 8 positions match TRBD1. Germline V gene data show CDR1 as LNHDA and CDR2 as SQIVND (reference sequence). V was pared by 6 bases and J by 11 bases, with 11 bases of the junction left unmatched. The CDR3 sequence is 14 residues long.

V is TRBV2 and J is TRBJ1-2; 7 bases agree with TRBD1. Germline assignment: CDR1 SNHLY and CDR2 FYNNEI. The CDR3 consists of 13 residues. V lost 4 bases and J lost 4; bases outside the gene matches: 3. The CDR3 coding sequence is TGTGCCAGCAGTGTGAGACAGGGCTATGGCTACACCTTC. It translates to CASSVRQGYGYTF.

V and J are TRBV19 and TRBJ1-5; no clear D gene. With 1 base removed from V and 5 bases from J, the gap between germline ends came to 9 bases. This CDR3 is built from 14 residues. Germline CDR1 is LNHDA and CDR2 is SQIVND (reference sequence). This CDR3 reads CASSIVWSDQPQHF. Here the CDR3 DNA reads TGTGCCAGTAGTATAGTGTGGAGCGATCAGCCCCAGCATTTT.

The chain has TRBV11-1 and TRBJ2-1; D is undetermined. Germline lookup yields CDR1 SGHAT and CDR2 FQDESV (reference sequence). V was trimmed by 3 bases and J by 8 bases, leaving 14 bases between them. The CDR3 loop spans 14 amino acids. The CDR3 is CASSFRRFGDEQFF. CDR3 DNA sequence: TGTGCCAGCAGCTTTCGGAGATTCGGCGATGAGCAGTTCTTC.

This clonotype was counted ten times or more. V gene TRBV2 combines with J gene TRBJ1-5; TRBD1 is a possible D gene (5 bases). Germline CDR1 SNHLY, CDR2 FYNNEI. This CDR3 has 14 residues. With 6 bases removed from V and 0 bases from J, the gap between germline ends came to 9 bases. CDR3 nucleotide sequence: TGTGCCAGCAGATTAGACAGTAGCAATCAGCCCCAGCATTTT. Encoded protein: CASRLDSSNQPQHF.